These T cell receptor beta chains were read from a single sample in a study of cytomegalovirus exposure and HLA in healthy donors. Clones were read by immunoSEQ multiplex PCR, and TCRdb kept only the in-frame ones, dropping some. The sample contains more than 130,000 clones, around four fifths of which appear only once. The specimen sequenced was PBMCs. The receptors come from a man between 25 and 39 years old in good health and CMV-seronegative. The CDR3 runs from the conserved cysteine through the conserved F or W. D genes are given only for firm matches. Not every row has a clone size; where given, it reads once, few, many or a size class.

d_gene | len | j_gene | v_gene | abundance | CDR3aa | CDR3nt
TRBD2 | 15 | TRBJ2-7 | TRBV29-1 | - | CSVEGGLAGEREQYF | TGCAGCGTTGAAGGGGGACTAGCGGGAGAGCGCGAGCAGTACTTC
TRBD1 | 17 | TRBJ1-2 | TRBV19 | - | CASRPRDRAGPYYGYTF | TGTGCCAGTAGGCCACGGGACAGGGCTGGGCCCTACTATGGCTACACCTTC
TRBD1 | 16 | TRBJ2-2 | TRBV6-6 | - | CASSYSGDRGTGELFF | TGTGCCAGCAGTTACTCGGGGGACAGGGGAACCGGGGAGCTGTTTTTT
- | 15 | TRBJ1-1 | TRBV11-3 | - | CASSLDGTLNTEAFF | TGTGCCAGCAGCTTAGATGGGACATTAAACACTGAAGCTTTCTTT
TRBD2 | 16 | TRBJ2-3 | TRBV5-4 | - | CASSSLAGVSTDTQYF | TGTGCCAGCAGCTCCCTAGCGGGGGTTAGTACAGATACGCAGTATTTT
TRBD1 | 15 | TRBJ2-7 | TRBV7-8 | - | CASSSYRGSFYEQYF | TGTGCCAGCAGTTCCTACAGGGGGTCATTCTACGAGCAGTACTTC
TRBD1 | 14 | TRBJ1-2 | TRBV28 | - | CASLIAGTGGVYTF | TGTGCCAGCCTAATCGCCGGGACAGGGGGGGTCTACACCTTC
- | 14 | TRBJ1-1 | TRBV14 | - | CASSRRGWDTEAFF | TGTGCCAGCAGCCGCCGGGGGTGGGACACTGAAGCTTTCTTT
TRBD1 | 13 | TRBJ1-1 | TRBV27 | - | CASRQGRNTEAFF | TGTGCCAGCAGACAGGGGAGGAACACTGAAGCTTTCTTT
- | 14 | TRBJ1-3 | TRBV28 | once | CASSTRHSGNTIYF | TGTGCCAGCAGTACACGCCACTCTGGAAACACCATATATTTT
TRBD2 | 15 | TRBJ2-1 | TRBV6-5 | - | CASSWGLAGLNEQFF | TGTGCCAGCAGTTGGGGGCTAGCGGGACTCAATGAGCAGTTCTTC
- | 13 | TRBJ2-5 | TRBV10-1 | - | CASSTGKGETQYF | TGCGCCAGCAGTACAGGGAAGGGGGAGACCCAGTACTTC
TRBD2 | 16 | TRBJ2-3 | TRBV7-9 | - | CASLKGTSGNTDTQYF | TGTGCCAGCCTCAAGGGGACTAGCGGAAACACAGATACGCAGTATTTT
TRBD2 | 16 | TRBJ2-5 | TRBV10-2 | - | CASSGLAGGGQETQYF | TGCGCCAGCAGTGGACTAGCGGGGGGCGGCCAAGAGACCCAGTACTTC
TRBD1 | 16 | TRBJ2-1 | TRBV7-8 | - | CASSLMGQVSYNEQFF | TGTGCCAGCAGCTTAATGGGACAGGTCTCCTACAATGAGCAGTTCTTC
- | 12 | TRBJ2-3 | TRBV25-1 | - | CASRESVGTQYF | TGTGCCAGCAGGGAGTCGGTCGGTACGCAGTATTTT
- | 13 | TRBJ2-1 | TRBV25-1 | - | CASRYEGYNEQFF | TGTGCCAGTCGATACGAGGGATACAATGAGCAGTTCTTC
- | 14 | TRBJ2-5 | TRBV7-9 | - | CASSLASVQETQYF | TGTGCCAGCAGCTTAGCTAGCGTTCAAGAGACCCAGTACTTC
TRBD2 | 18 | TRBJ2-7 | TRBV6-1 | - | CASSEVGLAGWVGEEQYF | TGTGCCAGCAGTGAAGTTGGCCTAGCGGGGTGGGTCGGGGAAGAGCAGTACTTC
TRBD1 | 14 | TRBJ1-2 | TRBV30 | - | CAWSAKDRVYGYTF | TGTGCCTGGAGTGCAAAGGACAGGGTCTATGGCTACACCTTC
- | 16 | TRBJ1-1 | TRBV6-6 | - | CASSSVGRGKNTEAFF | TGTGCCAGCAGTTCGGTTGGGAGAGGCAAGAACACTGAAGCTTTCTTT
- | 16 | TRBJ2-1 | TRBV10-2 | - | CASSLNLGRDYNEQFF | TGCGCCAGCAGTCTAAACCTAGGTCGGGATTACAATGAGCAGTTCTTC
TRBD2 | 15 | TRBJ2-1 | TRBV7-3 | - | CASSLGSGKKVEQFF | TGTGCCAGCAGCTTAGGTAGCGGGAAAAAGGTAGAGCAGTTCTTC
TRBD2 | 15 | TRBJ2-2 | TRBV10-2 | - | CASMGGGAWTGELFF | TGCGCCAGCATGGGCGGGGGGGCTTGGACCGGGGAGCTGTTTTTT
- | 13 | TRBJ2-5 | TRBV5-1 | - | CASSYNIQETQYF | TGCGCCAGCAGCTATAACATCCAAGAGACCCAGTACTTC
TRBD1 | 16 | TRBJ1-6 | TRBV5-1 | - | CASSTRDRTINSPLHF | TGCGCCAGCAGCACCCGGGACAGGACGATCAATTCACCCCTCCACTTT
TRBD1 | 16 | TRBJ2-7 | TRBV5-1 | - | CASSLGGRQGANEQYF | TGCGCCAGCAGCTTGGGCGGGAGACAGGGGGCGAACGAGCAGTACTTC
TRBD1 | 14 | TRBJ2-5 | TRBV11-2 | - | CASSLDRGRETQYF | TGTGCCAGCAGCTTAGACAGGGGGCGAGAGACCCAGTACTTC
- | 16 | TRBJ1-6 | TRBV2 | - | CASSLQGFRDNSPLHF | TGTGCCAGCAGTCTCCAGGGGTTTCGGGATAATTCACCCCTCCACTTT
TRBD2 | 17 | TRBJ2-5 | TRBV7-7 | - | CASSPGTGTSGQETQYF | TGTGCCAGCAGCCCCGGCACCGGGACTAGCGGCCAAGAGACCCAGTACTTC
TRBD2 | 17 | TRBJ2-7 | TRBV4-1 | - | CASSQSRVTSGSYEQYF | TGCGCCAGCAGCCAGTCGCGGGTGACTAGCGGCTCCTACGAGCAGTACTTC
TRBD2 | 14 | TRBJ2-7 | TRBV27 | once | CASSFVGGDYEQYF | TGTGCCAGCAGTTTTGTGGGGGGGGACTACGAGCAGTACTTC
- | 12 | TRBJ1-2 | TRBV5-1 | - | CAGLQILYGYTF | TGCGCCGGCCTACAGATTCTCTATGGCTACACCTTC
TRBD1 | 16 | TRBJ1-1 | TRBV19 | - | CASSMRPGTANTEAFF | TGTGCCAGTAGTATGCGTCCCGGGACAGCTAACACTGAAGCTTTCTTT
- | 17 | TRBJ1-5 | TRBV4-1 | - | CASSQGRGPYSNQPQHF | TGCGCCAGCAGCCAGGGCAGGGGCCCATATAGCAATCAGCCCCAGCATTTT
- | 15 | TRBJ1-5 | TRBV5-5 | - | CASSLAGQINQPQNF | TGTGCCAGCAGCTTGGCTGGGCAGATTAATCAGCCCCAGAATTTT
TRBD1 | 14 | TRBJ2-7 | TRBV4-1 | - | CASSPRTGHYEQYF | TGCGCCAGCAGCCCCCGGACAGGGCATTACGAGCAGTACTTC
- | 16 | TRBJ2-7 | TRBV6-4 | - | CASTPDYQRIFYEQYF | TGTGCCAGCACTCCTGACTACCAGCGCATTTTCTACGAGCAGTACTTC
TRBD1 | 14 | TRBJ1-1 | TRBV7-7 | few | CASKLHWDSTEAFF | TGTGCCAGCAAACTTCATTGGGACAGCACTGAAGCTTTCTTT
TRBD1 | 18 | TRBJ2-6 | TRBV27 | - | CASSSPGTGSSGANVLTF | TGTGCCAGCAGTTCACCAGGGACAGGAAGCTCTGGGGCCAACGTCCTGACTTTC
- | 13 | TRBJ1-5 | TRBV4-2 | - | CASSQDADQPQHF | TGTGCCAGCAGCCAAGATGCGGATCAGCCCCAGCATTTT
TRBD1 | 15 | TRBJ1-5 | TRBV23-1 | - | CASSQFRGGGQPQHF | TGCGCCAGCAGTCAATTTAGAGGGGGCGGCCAGCCCCAGCATTTT
TRBD2 | 14 | TRBJ2-7 | TRBV27 | - | CASWRTSGKYEQYF | TGTGCCAGCTGGCGGACTAGCGGGAAATACGAGCAGTACTTC
- | 14 | TRBJ1-4 | TRBV6-5 | - | CASSYGQLNEKLFF | TGTGCCAGCAGTTACGGGCAGCTTAATGAAAAACTGTTTTTT
- | 15 | TRBJ1-1 | TRBV5-1 | - | CASSLRSGRGTEAFF | TGCGCCAGCAGCTTGCGTTCAGGGAGGGGCACTGAAGCTTTCTTT
TRBD1 | 15 | TRBJ1-5 | TRBV5-6 | - | CASSTGQIPNQPQHF | TGTGCCAGCAGCACGGGACAGATCCCCAATCAGCCCCAGCATTTT
- | 16 | TRBJ2-6 | TRBV10-1 | - | CASSESAGTGANVLTF | TGCGCCAGCAGTGAGTCTGCGGGAACTGGGGCCAACGTCCTGACTTTC
- | 17 | TRBJ2-7 | TRBV4-1 | - | CASSRRRGTGDSYEQYF | TGCGCCAGCAGCCGACGAAGGGGGACGGGTGACTCCTACGAGCAGTACTTC
TRBD2 | 16 | TRBJ2-7 | TRBV28 | few | CASSPGAAGGLYEQYF | TGTGCCAGCAGCCCTGGGGCAGCGGGAGGGCTCTACGAGCAGTACTTC
- | 11 | TRBJ2-5 | TRBV5-4 | - | CASSLRETQYF | TGTGCCAGCAGCTTGCGAGAGACCCAGTACTTC
TRBD2 | 12 | TRBJ2-7 | TRBV6-5 | few | CASSFLAGPLDF | TGTGCCAGCAGCTTCTTAGCGGGGCCGCTCGACTTC
TRBD2 | 15 | TRBJ2-1 | TRBV19 | - | CASSAGLAGANEQFF | TGTGCCAGTAGTGCCGGACTAGCGGGAGCCAATGAGCAGTTCTTC
- | 15 | TRBJ1-3 | TRBV28 | - | CASSLSVRGGNTIYF | TGTGCCAGCAGTTTATCAGTGCGGGGTGGAAACACCATATATTTT
TRBD2 | 19 | TRBJ2-7 | TRBV5-1 | - | CASSWGNSGRRGWDYEQYF | TGCGCCAGCAGCTGGGGGAATAGCGGGAGGCGAGGTTGGGACTACGAGCAGTACTTC